These T cell receptor beta chains were read from a single sample in a study of blood T cell repertoires in COVID-19. Measured with immunoSEQ multiplex PCR; TCRdb has only the in-frame clones, and not every one. The repertoire holds 270,000 or so clones, with around nine tenths as singletons. Sequencing input: peripheral blood. The receptors originated from a man in his forties with active or convalescent COVID-19. CDR3s leave out the opening cysteine and the closing phenylalanine or tryptophan.

CDR3 length: 14; V gene: TRBV19; J gene: TRBJ1-5; CDR3 protein: ASPRREGGSNQPQH
CDR3 length: 12; V gene: TRBV9; J gene: TRBJ2-2; CDR3 protein: ASSVARGAGELF
CDR3 length: 13; V gene: TRBV24-1; J gene: TRBJ1-2; CDR3 protein: ATSGTQGVNTGYT
CDR3 length: 12; V gene: TRBV11-3; J gene: TRBJ2-2; CDR3 protein: ASSSATDTGELF
CDR3 length: 11; V gene: TRBV6-2/TRBV6-3; J gene: TRBJ2-2; CDR3 protein: ASSQQGNGELF
CDR3 length: 14; V gene: TRBV19; J gene: TRBJ1-5; CDR3 protein: ASSSAARVGNQPQH
CDR3 length: 13; V gene: TRBV7-2; J gene: TRBJ1-5; CDR3 protein: ASSYAGQGYQPQH
CDR3 length: 15; V gene: TRBV24-1; J gene: TRBJ2-2; CDR3 protein: ATSDRWTAGGPRELF
CDR3 length: 12; V gene: TRBV6-6; J gene: TRBJ2-7; CDR3 protein: ASSSGTSGAPIS
CDR3 length: 13; V gene: TRBV7-6; J gene: TRBJ1-6; CDR3 protein: ASSNAYQLGSPLH
CDR3 length: 11; V gene: TRBV5-1; J gene: TRBJ1-1; CDR3 protein: ASSLTPDRDAF
CDR3 length: 13; V gene: TRBV27; J gene: TRBJ2-6; CDR3 protein: ALRETGSGANVLT
CDR3 length: 15; V gene: TRBV10-3; J gene: TRBJ2-5; CDR3 protein: AIGPGLNQGGEETQY
CDR3 length: 18; V gene: TRBV24-1; J gene: TRBJ1-2; CDR3 protein: ATSDLPSGHRRGPNYGYT
CDR3 length: 10; V gene: TRBV10-3; J gene: TRBJ1-2; CDR3 protein: AISDRGDGYT